This T cell receptor beta chain was identified during a study of blood T cell repertoires in COVID-19. About the research overall: COVID-19 samples collected from the United States, Italy and Spain covered acute and convalescent phases. In each case, the material was cDNA or gDNA derived from T cells, B-cell-depleted T cells, or PBMCs.

This CDR3 comprises 12 residues. With 5 bases removed from V and 9 bases from J, the gap between germline ends came to 13 bases. Germline values: CDR1 LNHDA, CDR2 SQIVND (reference sequence). Sequencing used immunoSEQ multiplex PCR; TCRdb keeps in-frame clones, though not all of them. The sample holds about 180,000 clones, over 75% seen once. This receptor was taken from a human donor with active or convalescent COVID-19. The donor label of this sample is uncertain. Source material: peripheral blood. The V call is TRBV19, the J call TRBJ1-1, with D possibly TRBD1 on 5 matching bases. CDR3 nucleotide sequence: TGTGCCAGTAGTGATTCCAGGGTACAAGCTTTCTTT. This sequence encodes CASSDSRVQAFF. The complete variable domain, with remaining parts taken from reference TRBV19 and TRBJ1-1, reads DGGITQSPKYLFRKEGQNVTLSCEQNLNHDAMYWYRQDPGQGLRLIYYSQIVNDFQKGDIAEGYSVSREKKESFPLTVTSAQKNPTAFYLCASSDSRVQAFFGQGTRLTVV.